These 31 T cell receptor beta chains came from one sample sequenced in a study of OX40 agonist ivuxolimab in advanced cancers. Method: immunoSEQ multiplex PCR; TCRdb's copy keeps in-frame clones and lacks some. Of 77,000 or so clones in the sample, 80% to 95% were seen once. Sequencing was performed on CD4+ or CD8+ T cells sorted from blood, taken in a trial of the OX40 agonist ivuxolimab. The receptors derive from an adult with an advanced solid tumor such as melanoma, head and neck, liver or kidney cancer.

Written as DNA, the CDR3 is TGTGCCACCAGCAGAGATTTGGGCAGACCTCAAGAGACCCAGTACTTC. Encoded protein: CATSRDLGRPQETQYF. The rearrangement links TRBV15 to TRBJ2-5; D gene unclear. The V and J ends lost 0 bases and 2 bases respectively, with 13 bases between them. CDR1 LNHNV and CDR2 YYDKDF come from the germline V gene (reference sequence). CDR3 length: 16 residues. The full variable domain, its missing parts supplied by reference TRBV15 and TRBJ2-5, is DAMVIQNPRYQVTQFGKPVTLSCSQTLNHNVMYWYQQKSSQAPKLLFHYYDKDFNNEADTPDNFQSRRPNTSFCFLDIRSPGLGDTAMYLCATSRDLGRPQETQYFGPGTRLLVL.

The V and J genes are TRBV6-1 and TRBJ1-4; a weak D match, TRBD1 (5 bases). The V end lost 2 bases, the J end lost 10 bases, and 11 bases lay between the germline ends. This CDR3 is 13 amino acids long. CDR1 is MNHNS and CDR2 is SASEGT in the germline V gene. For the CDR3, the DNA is TGTGCCAGCAGTGAACAGCGGGACGGAAAACTGTTTTTT. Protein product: CASSEQRDGKLFF.

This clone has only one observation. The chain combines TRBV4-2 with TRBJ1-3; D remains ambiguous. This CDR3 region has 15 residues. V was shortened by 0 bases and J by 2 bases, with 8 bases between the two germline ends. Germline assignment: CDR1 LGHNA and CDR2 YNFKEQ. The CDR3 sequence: CASSQEAKTGNTIYF. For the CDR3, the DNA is TGTGCCAGCAGCCAAGAAGCGAAAACTGGAAACACCATATATTTT.

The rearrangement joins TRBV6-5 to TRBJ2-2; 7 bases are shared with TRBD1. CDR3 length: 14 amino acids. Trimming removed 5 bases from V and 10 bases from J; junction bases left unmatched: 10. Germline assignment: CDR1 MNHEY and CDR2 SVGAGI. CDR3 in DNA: TGTGCCAGCAGTGACGGGACAGTCCCAGCGGAGCTGTTTTTT. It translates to CASSDGTVPAELFF.

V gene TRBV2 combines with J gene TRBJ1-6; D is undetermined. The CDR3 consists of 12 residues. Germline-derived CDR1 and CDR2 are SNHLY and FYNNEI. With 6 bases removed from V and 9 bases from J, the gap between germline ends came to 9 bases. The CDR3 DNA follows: TGTGCCAGCAGCCGATTCAGTTCACCCCTCCACTTT. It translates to CASSRFSSPLHF.

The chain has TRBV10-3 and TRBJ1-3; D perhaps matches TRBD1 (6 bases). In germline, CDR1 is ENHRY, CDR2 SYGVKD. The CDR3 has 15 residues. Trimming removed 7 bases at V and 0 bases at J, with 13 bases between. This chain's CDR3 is CAITPDSFSGNTIYF. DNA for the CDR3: TGTGCCATCACCCCGGACAGCTTCTCTGGAAACACCATATATTTT.

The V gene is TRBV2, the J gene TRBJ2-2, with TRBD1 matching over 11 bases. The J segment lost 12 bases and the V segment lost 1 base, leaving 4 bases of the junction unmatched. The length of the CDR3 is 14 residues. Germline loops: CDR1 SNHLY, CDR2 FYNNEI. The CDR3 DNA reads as TGTGCCAGCAGTGAAGTGGACAGGGGGCAAAAGCTGTTTTTT. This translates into CASSEVDRGQKLFF.

The CDR3 sequence: CASSVRGSGGEQFF. As DNA, the CDR3 is TGTGCCAGCAGTGTGAGAGGCTCAGGCGGTGAGCAGTTCTTC. The chain is built from TRBV25-1 and TRBJ2-1; the D is unclear. CDR1 is MGHDK, CDR2 SYGVNS, per germline. V was clipped by 4 bases and J by 9 bases, with 16 bases between them. This CDR3 is built from 14 residues. Filled out from reference TRBV25-1 and TRBJ2-1, the complete variable domain reads EADIYQTPRYLVIGTGKKITLECSQTMGHDKMYWYQQDPGMELHLIHYSYGVNSTEKGDLSSESTVSRIRTEHFPLTLESARPSHTSQYLCASSVRGSGGEQFFGPGTRLTVL.

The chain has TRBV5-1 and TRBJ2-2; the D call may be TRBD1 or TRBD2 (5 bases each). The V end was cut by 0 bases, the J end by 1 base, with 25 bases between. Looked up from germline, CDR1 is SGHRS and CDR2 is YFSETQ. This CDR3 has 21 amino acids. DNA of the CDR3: TGCGCCAGCAGCTTGGAAGACCCCAACAAGCCCTGGGGGTTGAACACCGGGGAGCTGTTTTTT. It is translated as CASSLEDPNKPWGLNTGELFF.

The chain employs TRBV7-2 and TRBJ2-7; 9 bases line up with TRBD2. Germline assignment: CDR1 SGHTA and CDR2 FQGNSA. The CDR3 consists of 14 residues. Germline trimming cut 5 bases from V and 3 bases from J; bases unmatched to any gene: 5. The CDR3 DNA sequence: TGTGCCAGCAGCAATGGACTAGCGAACTACGAGCAGTACTTC. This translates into CASSNGLANYEQYF.

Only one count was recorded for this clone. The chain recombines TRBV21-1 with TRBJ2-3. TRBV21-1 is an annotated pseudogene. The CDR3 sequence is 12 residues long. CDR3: CASSKRPDTQYF. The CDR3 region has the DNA TGTGCCAGCAGCAAACGACCAGATACGCAGTATTTT.

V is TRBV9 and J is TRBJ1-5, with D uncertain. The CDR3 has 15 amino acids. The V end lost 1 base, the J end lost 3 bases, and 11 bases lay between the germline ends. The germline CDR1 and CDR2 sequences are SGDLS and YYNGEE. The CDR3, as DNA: TGTGCCAGCAGCGTACTAGACGGAGCCAATCAGCCCCAGCATTTT. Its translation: CASSVLDGANQPQHF.

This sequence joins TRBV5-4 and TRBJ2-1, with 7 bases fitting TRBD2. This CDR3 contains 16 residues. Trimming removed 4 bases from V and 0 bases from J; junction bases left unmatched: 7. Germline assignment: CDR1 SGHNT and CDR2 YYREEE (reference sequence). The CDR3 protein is CASSPGGGISYNEQFF. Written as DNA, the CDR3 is TGTGCCAGCAGCCCGGGCGGGGGAATCTCCTACAATGAGCAGTTCTTC.

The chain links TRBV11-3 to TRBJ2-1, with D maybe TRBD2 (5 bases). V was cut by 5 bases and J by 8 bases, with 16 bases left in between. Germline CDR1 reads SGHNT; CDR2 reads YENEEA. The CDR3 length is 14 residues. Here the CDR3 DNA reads TGTGCCAGCAGCCCCGGACTCAGCCGAGATGAGCAGTTCTTC. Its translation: CASSPGLSRDEQFF. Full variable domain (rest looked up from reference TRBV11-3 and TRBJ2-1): EAGVVQSPRYKIIEKKQPVAFWCNPISGHNTLYWYLQNLGQGPELLIRYENEEAVDDSQLPKDRFSAERLKGVDSTLKIQPAELGDSAVYLCASSPGLSRDEQFFGPGTRLTVL.

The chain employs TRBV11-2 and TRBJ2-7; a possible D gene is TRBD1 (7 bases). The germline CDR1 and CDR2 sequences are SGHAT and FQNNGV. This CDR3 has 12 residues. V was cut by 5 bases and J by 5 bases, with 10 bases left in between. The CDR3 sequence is CASSQGGDEQYF. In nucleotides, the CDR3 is TGTGCCAGCAGCCAGGGGGGCGACGAGCAGTACTTC.

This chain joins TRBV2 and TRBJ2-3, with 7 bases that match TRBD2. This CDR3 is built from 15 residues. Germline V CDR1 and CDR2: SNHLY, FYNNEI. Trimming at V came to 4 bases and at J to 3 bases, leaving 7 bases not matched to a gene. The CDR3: CASSGGGFQTDTQYF. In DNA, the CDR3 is TGTGCCAGCAGTGGGGGGGGGTTTCAGACAGATACGCAGTATTTT.

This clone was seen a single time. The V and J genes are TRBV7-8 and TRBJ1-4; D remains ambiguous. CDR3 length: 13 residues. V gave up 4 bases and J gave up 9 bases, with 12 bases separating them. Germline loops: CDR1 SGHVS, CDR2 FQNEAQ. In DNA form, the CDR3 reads TGTGCCAGCAGCTCAAGGCTACCCCAAAAACTGTTTTTT. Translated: CASSSRLPQKLFF.

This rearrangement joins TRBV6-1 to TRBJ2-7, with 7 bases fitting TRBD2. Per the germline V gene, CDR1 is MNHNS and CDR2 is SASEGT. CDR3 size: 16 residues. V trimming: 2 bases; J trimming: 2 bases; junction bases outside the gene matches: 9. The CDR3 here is CASSEPWTSDTYEQYF. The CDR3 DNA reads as TGTGCCAGCAGTGAACCTTGGACTAGTGATACCTACGAGCAGTACTTC.

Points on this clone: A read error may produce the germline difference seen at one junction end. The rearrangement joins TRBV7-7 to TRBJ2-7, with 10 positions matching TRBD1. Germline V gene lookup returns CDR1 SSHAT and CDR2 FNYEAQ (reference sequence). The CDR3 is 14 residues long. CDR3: CASSLGDRGYEQYF. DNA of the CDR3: TGTGCTAGCAGCTTAGGGGACAGGGGCTACGAGCAGTACTTC.

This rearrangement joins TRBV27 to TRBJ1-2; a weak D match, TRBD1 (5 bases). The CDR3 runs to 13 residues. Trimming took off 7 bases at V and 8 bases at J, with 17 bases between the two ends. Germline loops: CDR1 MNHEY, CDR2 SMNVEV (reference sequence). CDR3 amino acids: CASTSGGGAGYTF. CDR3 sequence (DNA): TGTGCCAGCACCAGCGGGGGTGGGGCGGGCTACACCTTC.

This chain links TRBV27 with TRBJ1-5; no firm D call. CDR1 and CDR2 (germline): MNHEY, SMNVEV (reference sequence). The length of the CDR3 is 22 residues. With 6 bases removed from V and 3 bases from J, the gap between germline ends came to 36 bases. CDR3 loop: CASSPKVGAGQHLYPPNQPQHF. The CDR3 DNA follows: TGTGCCAGCAGCCCAAAAGTGGGCGCCGGGCAGCATTTGTATCCCCCCAATCAGCCCCAGCATTTT.

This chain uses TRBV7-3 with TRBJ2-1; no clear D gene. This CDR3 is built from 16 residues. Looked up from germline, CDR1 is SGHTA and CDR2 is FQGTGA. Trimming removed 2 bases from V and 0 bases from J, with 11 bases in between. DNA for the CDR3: TGTGCCAGCAGCTTAGGACGGACGAGCTCCTACAATGAGCAGTTCTTC. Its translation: CASSLGRTSSYNEQFF.

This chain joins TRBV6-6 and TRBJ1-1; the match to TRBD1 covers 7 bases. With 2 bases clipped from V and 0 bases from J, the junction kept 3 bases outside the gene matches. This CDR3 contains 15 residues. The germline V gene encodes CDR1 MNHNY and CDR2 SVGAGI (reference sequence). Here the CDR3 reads CASSYGGTVNTEAFF. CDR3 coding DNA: TGTGCCAGCAGTTACGGGGGGACAGTGAACACTGAAGCTTTCTTT.

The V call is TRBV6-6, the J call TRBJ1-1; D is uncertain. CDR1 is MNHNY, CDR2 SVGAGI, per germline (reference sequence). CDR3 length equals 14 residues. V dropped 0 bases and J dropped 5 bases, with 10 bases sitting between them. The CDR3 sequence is CASSYSPKRTEAFF. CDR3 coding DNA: TGTGCCAGCAGTTACTCACCAAAGAGGACTGAAGCTTTCTTT.

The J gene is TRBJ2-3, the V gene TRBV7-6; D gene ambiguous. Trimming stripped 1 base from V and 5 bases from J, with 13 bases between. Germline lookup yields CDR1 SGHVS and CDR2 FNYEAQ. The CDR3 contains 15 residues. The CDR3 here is CASSLDRVSGDTQYF. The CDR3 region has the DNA TGTGCCAGCAGCTTAGATCGGGTTTCGGGAGATACGCAGTATTTT.

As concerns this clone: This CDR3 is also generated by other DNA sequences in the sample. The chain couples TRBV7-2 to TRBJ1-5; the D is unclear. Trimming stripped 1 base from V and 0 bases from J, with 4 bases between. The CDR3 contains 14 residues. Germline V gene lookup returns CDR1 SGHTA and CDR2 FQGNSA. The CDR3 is CASSLELSNQPQHF. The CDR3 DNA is TGTGCCAGCAGCTTAGAACTTAGCAATCAGCCCCAGCATTTT.

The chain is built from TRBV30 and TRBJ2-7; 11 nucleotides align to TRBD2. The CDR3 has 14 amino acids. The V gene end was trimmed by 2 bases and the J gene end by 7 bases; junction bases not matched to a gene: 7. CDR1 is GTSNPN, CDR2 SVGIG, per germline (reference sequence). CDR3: CAWSILAGVNEQYF. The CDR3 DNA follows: TGTGCCTGGAGTATACTAGCGGGAGTAAATGAGCAGTACTTC.

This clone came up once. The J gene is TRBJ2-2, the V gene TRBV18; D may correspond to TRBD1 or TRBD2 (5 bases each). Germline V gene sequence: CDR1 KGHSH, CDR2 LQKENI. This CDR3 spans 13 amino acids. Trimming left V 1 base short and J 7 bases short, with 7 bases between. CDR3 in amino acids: CASSPLGDGELFF. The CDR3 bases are TGTGCCAGCTCACCACTGGGGGACGGGGAGCTGTTTTTT.

The CDR3 is CASSLGVLGNEQFF. The CDR3 DNA reads as TGCGCCAGCAGCTTGGGAGTTCTGGGGAATGAGCAGTTCTTC. The chain couples TRBV5-1 to TRBJ2-1; the D is unclear. Germline-derived CDR1 and CDR2 are SGHRS and YFSETQ. The CDR3 loop spans 14 amino acids. Trimming removed 0 bases at V and 7 bases at J, with 11 bases between.

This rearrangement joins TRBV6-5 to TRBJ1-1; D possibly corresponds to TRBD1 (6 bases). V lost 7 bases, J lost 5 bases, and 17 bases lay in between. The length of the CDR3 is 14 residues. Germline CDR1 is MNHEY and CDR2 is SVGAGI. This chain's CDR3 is CASKIQGIGTEAFF. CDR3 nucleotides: TGTGCCAGCAAAATACAGGGTATCGGAACTGAAGCTTTCTTT.

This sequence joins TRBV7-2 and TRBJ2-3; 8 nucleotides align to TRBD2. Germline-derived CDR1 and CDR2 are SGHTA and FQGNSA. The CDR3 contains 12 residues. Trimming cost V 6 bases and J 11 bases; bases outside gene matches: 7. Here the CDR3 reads CASRPLAGKQYF. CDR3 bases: TGTGCCAGCAGACCTCTAGCGGGTAAGCAGTATTTT.